A single sample is the source of the 13 T cell receptor beta chains below, sequenced in a study of cytomegalovirus exposure and HLA in healthy donors. Primers: 60 Vbeta forward and 13 Jbeta reverse. The data were produced by immunoSEQ multiplex PCR, yet TCRdb's version contains in-frame clones alone and is incomplete. Of 110,000 or so clones listed, 82% are singletons. Sequencing was done on a sample of PBMCs. The receptors stem from a woman aged 18-29 years in good health and CMV-seronegative.

This chain connects TRBV18 to TRBJ1-5, with D perhaps matching TRBD1 (6 bases). Between the trimmed V and J ends, which lost 4 bases and 3 bases, there was a span of 10 bases. Germline CDR1 KGHSH, CDR2 LQKENI. The CDR3 runs to 14 residues. In DNA, the CDR3 is TGTGCCAGCTCACAGGGGGAGTCCAATCAGCCCCAGCATTTT. As protein: CASSQGESNQPQHF.

The V gene is TRBV13, the J gene TRBJ2-7; 10 nucleotides line up with TRBD2. The CDR3 has 15 amino acids. Germline V gene data show CDR1 as PRHDT and CDR2 as FYEKMQ (reference sequence). Trimming at V came to 2 bases and at J to 4 bases, leaving 5 bases not matched to a gene. CDR3 sequence (DNA): TGTGCCAGCAGCTTAAGAAGCGGGGGGGAATACGAGCAGTACGTC. Its translation: CASSLRSGGEYEQYV.

In this sample, this clone turned up a few times. This rearrangement joins TRBV5-6 to TRBJ2-1, with a weak D call TRBD2 (6 bases). Trimming took off 4 bases at V and 9 bases at J, with 14 bases between the two ends. This CDR3 has 13 amino acids. Germline CDR1 SGHDT, CDR2 YYEEEE. The CDR3 region has the DNA TGTGCCAGCAGCCTCGTGACTAGTTTTGAGCAGTTCTTC. Translation: CASSLVTSFEQFF.

This chain links TRBV4-1 with TRBJ2-5, with D possibly matching TRBD1 (6 bases). This CDR3 is 15 amino acids long. CDR1 MGHRA and CDR2 YSYEKL come from the germline V gene. Trimming pared 1 base from V and 4 bases from J, leaving 13 bases between. Written as DNA, the CDR3 is TGCGCCAGCAGCCAAGTTGGGCAGGGGAGAGAGACCCAGTACTTC. Amino acids: CASSQVGQGRETQYF.

This clone was seen only once. V and J are TRBV11-3 and TRBJ2-1; no clear D gene. This CDR3 region has 16 residues. Trimming left V 5 bases short and J 3 bases short, with 17 bases between. Germline CDR1 and CDR2: SGHNT and YENEEA. CDR3 amino acids: CASSPTDTAGYNEQFF. CDR3 in DNA: TGTGCCAGCAGCCCCACCGACACGGCAGGCTACAATGAGCAGTTCTTC.

V usage is TRBV6-6 and J usage is TRBJ1-5; D is undetermined. CDR1 is MNHNY and CDR2 is SVGAGI in the germline V gene (reference sequence). CDR3 length: 15 amino acids. Trimming took off 1 base at V and 3 bases at J, with 10 bases between the two ends. CDR3 residues: CASSYYGSLNQPQHF. DNA for the CDR3: TGTGCCAGCAGTTACTATGGCTCCCTCAATCAGCCCCAGCATTTT.

This clone has just one count. J is TRBJ2-2 and V is TRBV11-3; 8 bases align to TRBD1. The CDR3 covers 15 residues. Per the germline V gene, CDR1 is SGHNT and CDR2 is YENEEA. Losses at the gene ends were 5 bases for V and 7 bases for J; bases not matched to a gene: 9. CDR3 DNA: TGTGCCAGCAGCGCAAGGACAGGGTCGGACGGGGAGCTGTTTTTT. It translates to CASSARTGSDGELFF.

This rearrangement joins TRBV9 to TRBJ2-1; 10 positions agree with TRBD2. V was clipped by 0 bases and J by 4 bases; unmatched bases: 4. Germline-derived CDR1 and CDR2 are SGDLS and YYNGEE. The CDR3 totals 16 residues. The CDR3 is CASSVVGTSVYNEQFF. As DNA, the CDR3 is TGTGCCAGCAGCGTAGTCGGGACTAGCGTATACAATGAGCAGTTCTTC.

V gene TRBV19 combines with J gene TRBJ1-1; D remains unclear. This CDR3 has 13 amino acids. CDR1 LNHDA and CDR2 SQIVND come from the germline V gene (reference sequence). The V and J ends lost 4 bases and 2 bases respectively, with 8 bases between them. The CDR3 loop is CASSKPANTEAFF. The CDR3 bases are TGTGCCAGTAGTAAGCCCGCCAACACTGAAGCTTTCTTT. The full variable domain, with the rest looked up from reference TRBV19 and TRBJ1-1, is DGGITQSPKYLFRKEGQNVTLSCEQNLNHDAMYWYRQDPGQGLRLIYYSQIVNDFQKGDIAEGYSVSREKKESFPLTVTSAQKNPTAFYLCASSKPANTEAFFGQGTRLTVV.

The rearrangement joins TRBV5-6 to TRBJ2-1, with 12 bases matching TRBD2. CDR1 is SGHDT, CDR2 YYEEEE, per germline. V dropped 5 bases and J dropped 9; count of bases not matched to a gene: 12. The CDR3 consists of 16 residues. The CDR3 loop is CASSDLSLAGGPEQFF. The CDR3 region has the DNA TGTGCCAGCAGTGACCTGTCACTAGCGGGAGGACCTGAGCAGTTCTTC.

This clone has more than one count but fewer than ten. The chain links TRBV10-3 to TRBJ1-1; D may be TRBD1 (6 bases). V shed 8 bases and J shed 2 bases, with 15 bases lying between them. Germline loops: CDR1 ENHRY, CDR2 SYGVKD. The CDR3 is 14 amino acids. The CDR3 region has the DNA TGTGCCATCGGACAAGGACAGTTAAACACTGAAGCTTTCTTT. This encodes CAIGQGQLNTEAFF.

The chain combines TRBV4-2 with TRBJ2-1; 8 bases align to TRBD1. J gave up 2 bases and V 4 bases, and 4 bases lay outside the gene matches. CDR3 length equals 15 residues. Germline loops: CDR1 LGHNA, CDR2 YNFKEQ. As DNA, the CDR3 is TGTGCCAGCAGCCCCGACAGGGGCCCCTACAATGAGCAGTTCTTC. Translation gives CASSPDRGPYNEQFF.

This chain connects TRBV6-6 to TRBJ2-1; D is unresolved. The CDR3 extends over 14 amino acids. The germline gives CDR1 MNHNY, CDR2 SVGAGI (reference sequence). V was cut by 0 bases and J by 6 bases, with 9 bases left in between. In nucleotides, the CDR3 is TGTGCCAGCAGTTACTCGCAGGTGGGCAATGAGCAGTTCTTC. Residues: CASSYSQVGNEQFF.